What follows are 15 T cell receptor beta chains derived from one specimen sequenced in a study of OX40 agonist ivuxolimab in advanced cancers. TCRdb's copy holds only in-frame clones and misses some; the assay was immunoSEQ multiplex PCR. The sample contains about 64,000 clones, approximately 82% of which appear only once. The sample was CD4+ or CD8+ T cells sorted from blood, taken in a trial of the OX40 agonist ivuxolimab. These TCRs come from an adult with an advanced solid tumor such as melanoma, head and neck, liver or kidney cancer.

Written as DNA, the CDR3 is TGTGCCAGCAGTGAAGTCACTAAGAGTTCACCCCTCCACTTT. Translating gives CASSEVTKSSPLHF. J is TRBJ1-6 and V is TRBV2; D not certain. CDR1 is SNHLY, CDR2 FYNNEI, per germline. CDR3 length equals 14 residues. Between the trimmed V and J ends, which lost 1 base and 9 bases, there was a span of 10 bases.

The chain uses TRBV7-6 and TRBJ2-2; 8 positions agree with TRBD2. V was clipped by 3 bases and J by 2 bases; unmatched bases: 8. There are 17 residues in the CDR3. Germline lookup yields CDR1 SGHVS and CDR2 FNYEAQ. CDR3 sequence reads: CASSLRGANSNTGELFF. DNA for the CDR3: TGTGCCAGCAGCTTGCGGGGGGCTAATAGTAACACCGGGGAGCTGTTTTTT.

This clone qualifies as medium-sized. The V gene is TRBV6-5, the J gene TRBJ1-1; tentatively, D is TRBD1 (6 bases). The V gene's germline CDR1 is MNHEY and CDR2 SVGAGI. CDR3 length: 14 residues. The germline V and J ends were trimmed by 6 bases and 0 bases, with 11 bases remaining between them. This chain's CDR3 is CASRRQALNTEAFF. In DNA form, the CDR3 reads TGTGCCAGCAGACGACAGGCCTTGAACACTGAAGCTTTCTTT.

CDR3 sequence (DNA): TGTGCCAGTAGTATAGGGGGGTTAAATTATGAAAAACTGTTTTTT. This sequence encodes CASSIGGLNYEKLFF. This rearrangement joins TRBV19 to TRBJ1-4, with D possibly TRBD1 on 5 matching bases. Germline CDR1 reads LNHDA; CDR2 reads SQIVND (reference sequence). CDR3 length: 15 amino acids. V shed 1 base and J shed 6 bases, with 12 bases lying between them.

The J gene is TRBJ2-1, the V gene TRBV5-1; maybe TRBD1 (5 bases). Trimming pared 4 bases from V and 5 bases from J, leaving 10 bases between. CDR3 length: 13 residues. The V gene's germline CDR1 is SGHRS and CDR2 YFSETQ. In nucleotides, the CDR3 is TGCGCCAGCAGCCCACAGGTAAACAATGAGCAGTTCTTC. As protein: CASSPQVNNEQFF.

This chain links TRBV11-2 with TRBJ1-1, with D perhaps matching TRBD1 (6 bases). The CDR3 is 14 residues long. Germline CDR1 and CDR2: SGHAT and FQNNGV. Trimming left V 4 bases short and J 0 bases short, with 9 bases between. CDR3 in amino acids: CASSSQGVNTEAFF. The CDR3 nucleotides read TGTGCCAGCAGCTCACAGGGTGTGAACACTGAAGCTTTCTTT. The whole variable domain, remainder taken from reference TRBV11-2 and TRBJ1-1, is EAGVAQSPRYKIIEKRQSVAFWCNPISGHATLYWYQQILGQGPKLLIQFQNNGVVDDSQLPKDRFSAERLKGVDSTLKIQPAKLEDSAVYLCASSSQGVNTEAFFGQGTRLTVV.

Regarding this clone: The same CDR3 can be traced to other DNA sequences in this sample. The chain links TRBV7-9 to TRBJ1-1; perhaps TRBD1 as D (6 bases). The V gene's germline CDR1 is SEHNR and CDR2 FQNEAQ (reference sequence). The CDR3 is made up of 13 amino acids. Trimming took off 5 bases at V and 1 base at J, with 8 bases between the two ends. As DNA, the CDR3 is TGTGCCAGCAGCCTGACAGGGAACACTGAAGCTTTCTTT. Translation: CASSLTGNTEAFF.

The chain carries TRBV4-3 and TRBJ1-3; D is unclear. CDR1 is LGHNA and CDR2 is YSLEER in the germline V gene. V was cut by 4 bases and J by 0 bases, with 13 bases left in between. The CDR3 has 16 residues. CDR3 region: CASSRDDRSSGNTIYF. In nucleotides, the CDR3 is TGCGCCAGCAGCCGAGACGACCGTAGCTCTGGAAACACCATATATTTT.

This clone was recorded only once. This chain links TRBV5-1 with TRBJ2-2; D might be TRBD2 (5 bases). The CDR3 has 15 amino acids. With 0 bases removed from V and 3 bases from J, the gap between germline ends came to 9 bases. From germline, CDR1 is SGHRS and CDR2 YFSETQ. As DNA, the CDR3 is TGCGCCAGCAGCTTGGCTAGCCCCGACACCGGGGAGCTGTTTTTT. Protein product: CASSLASPDTGELFF.

The chain couples TRBV5-4 to TRBJ1-1, with TRBD1 matching 8 bases. Germline CDR1 reads SGHNT; CDR2 reads YYREEE (reference sequence). The J segment lost 4 bases and the V segment lost 6 bases, leaving 8 bases of the junction unmatched. The CDR3 consists of 14 residues. CDR3 sequence (DNA): TGTGCCAGCAACACGGACAGGGCGAGCACTGAAGCTTTCTTT. This translates into CASNTDRASTEAFF.

This clone was counted a few times. The gene calls are TRBV18 and TRBJ1-3, with D maybe TRBD1 (5 bases). V was cut by 4 bases and J by 8 bases, with 12 bases left in between. CDR1 and CDR2 (germline): KGHSH, LQKENI. The CDR3 extends over 13 amino acids. The CDR3 region is CASSLLQEDTIYF. The CDR3 DNA follows: TGTGCCAGCTCACTTTTACAGGAGGACACCATATATTTT.

The rearrangement uses TRBV7-6 and TRBJ2-5, with D unresolved. Germline V gene lookup returns CDR1 SGHVS and CDR2 FNYEAQ. This CDR3 is built from 15 residues. Between the trimmed V and J ends, which lost 5 bases and 0 bases, there was a span of 13 bases. CDR3 DNA sequence: TGTGCCAGCAGCCTTCGGCAAGGACACCAAGAGACCCAGTACTTC. It codes for CASSLRQGHQETQYF.

The V call is TRBV7-9, the J call TRBJ2-1; 12 bases map to TRBD2. Germline assignment: CDR1 SEHNR and CDR2 FQNEAQ (reference sequence). This CDR3 contains 17 residues. With V trimmed by 3 bases and J by 1 base, 4 bases remained unmatched. The CDR3 DNA reads as TGTGCCAGCAGCTTGACTAGCGGGAGTCAATCCTACAATGAGCAGTTCTTC. This codes for CASSLTSGSQSYNEQFF.

This clone has only one observation. CDR3 residues: CASSPTGTGSEGVYGYTF. The CDR3 DNA sequence: TGCGCCAGCAGCCCAACCGGGACAGGGTCTGAGGGGGTCTATGGCTACACCTTC. The rearrangement joins TRBV5-1 to TRBJ1-2; 9 positions agree with TRBD1. Per the germline V gene, CDR1 is SGHRS and CDR2 is YFSETQ. V lost 4 bases to trimming and J lost 4 bases; unmatched junction nucleotides: 17. The CDR3 contains 18 residues.

J is TRBJ2-5 and V is TRBV9; 15 positions agree with TRBD2. Germline V gives CDR1 SGDLS, CDR2 YYNGEE. CDR3 size: 18 residues. V was clipped by 4 bases and J by 11 bases; unmatched bases: 18. This CDR3 reads CASSPGTSGRTGMGEQYF. DNA for the CDR3: TGTGCCAGCAGCCCTGGGACTAGCGGGAGGACCGGGATGGGGGAGCAGTACTTC.